Sequencing of this T cell receptor beta chain was carried out in a study of human T cells and chemical hapten exposure. The time point denotes: pre-sensitization, week 0. The treatment is: therapeutic diphenylcyclopropenone sensitization with weekly scalp DPC. Each patch test followed a blood draw. Germline loops: CDR1 SGHVS, CDR2 FQNEAQ. The V gene end was trimmed by 1 base and the J gene end by 0 bases; junction bases not matched to a gene: 7. CDR3 length: 17 residues. TCRdb itself ran the RACE reads through MiXCR, one entry per CDR3 protein. The sample holds about 98,000 distinct CDR3 sequences, approximately 10% seen once. This clonotype has just a few counts.

This clonotype was obtained from a woman aged 55-69 years with alopecia areata. Some clones in this sample may be carry-over from other donors' samples. This specimen was whole blood, taken in connection with sensitization to the hapten diphenylcyclopropenone (DPC). The chain uses TRBV7-8 and TRBJ2-3; 7 positions match TRBD2. CDR3 nucleotide sequence: TGTGCCAGCAGCTTAGGGGGTCTAGCGGAAAGCACAGATACGCAGTATTTT. Its translation: CASSLGGLAESTDTQYF.